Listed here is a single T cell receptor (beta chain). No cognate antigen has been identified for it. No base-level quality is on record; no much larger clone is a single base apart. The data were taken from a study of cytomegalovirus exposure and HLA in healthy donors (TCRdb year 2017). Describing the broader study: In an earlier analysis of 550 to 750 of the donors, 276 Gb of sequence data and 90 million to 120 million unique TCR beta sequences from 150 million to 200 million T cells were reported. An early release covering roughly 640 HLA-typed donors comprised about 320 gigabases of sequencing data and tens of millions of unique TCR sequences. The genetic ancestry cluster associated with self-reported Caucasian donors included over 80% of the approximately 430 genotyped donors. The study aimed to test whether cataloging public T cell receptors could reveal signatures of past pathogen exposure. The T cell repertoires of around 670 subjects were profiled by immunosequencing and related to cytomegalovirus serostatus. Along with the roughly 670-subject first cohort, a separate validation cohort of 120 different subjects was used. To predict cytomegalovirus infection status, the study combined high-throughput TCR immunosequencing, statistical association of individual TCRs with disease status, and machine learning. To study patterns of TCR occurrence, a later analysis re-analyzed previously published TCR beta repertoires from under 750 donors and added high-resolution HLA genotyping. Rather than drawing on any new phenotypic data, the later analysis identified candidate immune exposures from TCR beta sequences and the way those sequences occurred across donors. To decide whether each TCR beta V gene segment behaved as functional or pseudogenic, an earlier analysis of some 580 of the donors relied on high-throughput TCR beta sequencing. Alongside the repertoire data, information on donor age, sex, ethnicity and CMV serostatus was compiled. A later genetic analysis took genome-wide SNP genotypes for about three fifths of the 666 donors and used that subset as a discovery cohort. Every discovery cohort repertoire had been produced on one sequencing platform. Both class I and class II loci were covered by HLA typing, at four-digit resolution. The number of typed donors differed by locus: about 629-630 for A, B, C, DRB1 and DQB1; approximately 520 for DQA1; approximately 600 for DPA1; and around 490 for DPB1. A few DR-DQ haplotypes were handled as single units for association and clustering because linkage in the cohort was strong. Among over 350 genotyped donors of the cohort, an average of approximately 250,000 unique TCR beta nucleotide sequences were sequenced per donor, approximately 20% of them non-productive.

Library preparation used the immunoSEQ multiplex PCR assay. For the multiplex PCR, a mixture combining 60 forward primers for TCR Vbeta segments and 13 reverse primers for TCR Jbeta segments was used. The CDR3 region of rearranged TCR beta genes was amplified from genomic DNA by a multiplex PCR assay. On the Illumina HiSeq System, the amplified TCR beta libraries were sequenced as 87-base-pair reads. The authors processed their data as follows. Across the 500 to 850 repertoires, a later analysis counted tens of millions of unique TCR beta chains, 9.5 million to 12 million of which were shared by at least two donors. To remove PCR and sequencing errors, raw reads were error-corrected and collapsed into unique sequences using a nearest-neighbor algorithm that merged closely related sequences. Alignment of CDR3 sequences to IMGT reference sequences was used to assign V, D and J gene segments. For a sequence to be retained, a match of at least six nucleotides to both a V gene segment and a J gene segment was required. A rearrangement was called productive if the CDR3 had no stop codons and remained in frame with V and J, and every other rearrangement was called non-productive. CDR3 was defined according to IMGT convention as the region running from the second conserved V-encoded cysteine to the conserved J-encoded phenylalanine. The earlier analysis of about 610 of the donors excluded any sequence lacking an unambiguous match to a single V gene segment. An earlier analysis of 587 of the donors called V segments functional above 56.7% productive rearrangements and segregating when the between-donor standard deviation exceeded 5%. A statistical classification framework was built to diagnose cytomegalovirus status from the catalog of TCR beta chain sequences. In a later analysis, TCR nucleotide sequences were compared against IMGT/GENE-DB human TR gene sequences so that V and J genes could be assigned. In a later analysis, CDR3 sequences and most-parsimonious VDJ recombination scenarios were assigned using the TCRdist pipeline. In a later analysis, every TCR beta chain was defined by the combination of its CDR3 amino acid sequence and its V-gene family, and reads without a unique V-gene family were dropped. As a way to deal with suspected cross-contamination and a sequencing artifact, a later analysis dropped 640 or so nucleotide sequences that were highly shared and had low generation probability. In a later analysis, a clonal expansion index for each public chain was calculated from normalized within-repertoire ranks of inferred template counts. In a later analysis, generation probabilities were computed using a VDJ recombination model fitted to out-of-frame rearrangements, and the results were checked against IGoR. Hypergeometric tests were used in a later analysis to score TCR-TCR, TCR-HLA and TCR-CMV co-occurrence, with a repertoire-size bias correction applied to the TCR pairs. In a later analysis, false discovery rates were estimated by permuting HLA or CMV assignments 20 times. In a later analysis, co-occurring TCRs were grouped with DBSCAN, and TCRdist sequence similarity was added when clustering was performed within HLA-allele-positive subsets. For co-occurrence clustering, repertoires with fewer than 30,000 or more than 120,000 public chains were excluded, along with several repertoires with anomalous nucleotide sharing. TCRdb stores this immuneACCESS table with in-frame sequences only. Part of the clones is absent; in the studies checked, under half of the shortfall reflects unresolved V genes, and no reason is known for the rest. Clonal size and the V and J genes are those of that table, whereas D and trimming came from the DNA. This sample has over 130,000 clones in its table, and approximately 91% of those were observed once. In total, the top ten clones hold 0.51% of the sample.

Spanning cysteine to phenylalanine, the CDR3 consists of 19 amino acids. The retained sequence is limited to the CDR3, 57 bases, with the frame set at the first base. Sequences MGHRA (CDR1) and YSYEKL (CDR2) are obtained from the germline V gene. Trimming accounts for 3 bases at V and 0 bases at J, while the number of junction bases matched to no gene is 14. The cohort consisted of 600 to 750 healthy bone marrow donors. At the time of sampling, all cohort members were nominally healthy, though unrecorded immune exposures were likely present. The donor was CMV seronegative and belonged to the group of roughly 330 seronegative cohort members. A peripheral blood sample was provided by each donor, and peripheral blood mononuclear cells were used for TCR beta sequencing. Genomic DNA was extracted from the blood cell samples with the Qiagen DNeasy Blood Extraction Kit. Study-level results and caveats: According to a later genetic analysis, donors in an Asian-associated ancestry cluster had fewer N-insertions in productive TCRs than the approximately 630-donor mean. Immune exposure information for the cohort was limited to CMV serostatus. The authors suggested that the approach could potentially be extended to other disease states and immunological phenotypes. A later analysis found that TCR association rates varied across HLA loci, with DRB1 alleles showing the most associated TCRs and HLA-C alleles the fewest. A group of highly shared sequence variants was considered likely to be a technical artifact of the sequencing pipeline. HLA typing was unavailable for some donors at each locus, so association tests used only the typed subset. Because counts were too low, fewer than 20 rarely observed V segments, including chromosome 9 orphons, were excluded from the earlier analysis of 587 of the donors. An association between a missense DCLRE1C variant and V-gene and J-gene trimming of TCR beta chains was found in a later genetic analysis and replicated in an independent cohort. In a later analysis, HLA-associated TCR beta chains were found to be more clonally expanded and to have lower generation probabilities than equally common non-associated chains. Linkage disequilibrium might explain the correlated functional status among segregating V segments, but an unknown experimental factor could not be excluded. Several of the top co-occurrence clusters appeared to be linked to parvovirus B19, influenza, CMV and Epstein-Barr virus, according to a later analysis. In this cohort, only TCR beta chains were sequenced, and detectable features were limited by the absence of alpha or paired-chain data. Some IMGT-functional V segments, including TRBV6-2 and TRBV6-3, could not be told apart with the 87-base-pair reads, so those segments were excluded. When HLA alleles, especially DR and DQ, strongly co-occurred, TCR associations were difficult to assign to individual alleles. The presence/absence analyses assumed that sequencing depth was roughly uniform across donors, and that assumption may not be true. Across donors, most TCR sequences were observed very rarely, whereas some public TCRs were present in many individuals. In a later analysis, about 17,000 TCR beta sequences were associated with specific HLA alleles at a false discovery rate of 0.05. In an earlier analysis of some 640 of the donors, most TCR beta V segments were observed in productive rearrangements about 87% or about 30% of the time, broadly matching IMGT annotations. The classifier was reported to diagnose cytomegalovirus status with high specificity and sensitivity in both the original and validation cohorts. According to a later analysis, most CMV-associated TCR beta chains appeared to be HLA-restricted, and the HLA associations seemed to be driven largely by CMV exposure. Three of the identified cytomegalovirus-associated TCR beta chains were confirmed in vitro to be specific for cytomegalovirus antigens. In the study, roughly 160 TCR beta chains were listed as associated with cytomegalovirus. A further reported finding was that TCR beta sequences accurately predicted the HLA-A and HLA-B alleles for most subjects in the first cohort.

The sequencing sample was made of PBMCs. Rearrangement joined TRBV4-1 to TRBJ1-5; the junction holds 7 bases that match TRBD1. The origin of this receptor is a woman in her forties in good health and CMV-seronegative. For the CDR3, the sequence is CASSHTGTVPPHSNQPQHF. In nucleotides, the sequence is TGCGCCAGCAGCCATACCGGGACAGTCCCACCCCATAGCAATCAGCCCCAGCATTTT.